One and the same sample provided the 29 T cell receptor beta chains below, sequenced in a study of control samples from healthy donors and cancer patients (dated by TCRdb to 2018 to 2020). The library was built by means of the immunoSEQ multiplex PCR assay. The clones in this table, taken by TCRdb from immuneACCESS, are in-frame only. Not every clone is retained; where verified, under half of the shortfall comes from an unresolved V gene, and the cause of the rest is unknown. The sample table shows some 19,000 clones, and roughly 84% are seen once. The top ten clones comprise 20% to 25% of the sample. Material: PBMCs. These receptors were collected from a man in his sixties with colorectal cancer.

This rearrangement joins TRBV3-1 (or the pseudogene TRBV3-2) to TRBJ2-1, with 9 nucleotides matching TRBD2. Trimming took 6 bases from V and 4 from J; bases not matched to a gene: 7. The CDR3 contains 15 residues. Germline CDR1 reads LGHDT; CDR2 reads YNNKEL (reference sequence). As DNA, the CDR3 is TGTGCCAGCAGGGAGCGGGGGGCCCTTTACAATGAGCAGTTCTTC. Amino acid sequence: CASRERGALYNEQFF.

The genes are TRBV4-1 and TRBJ2-7, with 8 bases fitting TRBD1. Trimming removed 1 base from V and 2 bases from J; junction bases left unmatched: 10. There are 17 residues in the CDR3. The germline V gene encodes CDR1 MGHRA and CDR2 YSYEKL. CDR3 region: CASSQVSSRGRPYEQYV. The CDR3 nucleotides read TGCGCCAGCAGCCAAGTATCTTCCAGGGGGCGACCCTACGAGCAGTACGTC.

The chain has TRBV2 and TRBJ1-1; D gene ambiguous. This CDR3 is 14 amino acids long. Germline-derived CDR1 and CDR2 are SNHLY and FYNNEI. Between the trimmed V and J ends, which lost 4 bases and 0 bases, there was a span of 9 bases. The CDR3 sequence is CASSVLAVNTEAFF. The CDR3 coding sequence is TGTGCCAGCAGTGTACTAGCCGTGAACACTGAAGCTTTCTTT.

The chain couples TRBV12-3 or TRBV12-4 to TRBJ2-5; no clear D. The germline V and J ends were trimmed by 2 bases and 1 base, with 5 bases remaining between them. The CDR3 extends over 13 amino acids. The CDR3 DNA sequence: TGTGCCAGCAGTTTAAGCCTCCAAGAGACCCAGTACTTC. The encoded protein is CASSLSLQETQYF.

This clone was detected only once. The CDR3 sequence: CASSVGAERSTDTQYF. The DNA of the CDR3 is TGTGCCAGCAGCGTAGGGGCTGAGCGGAGCACAGATACGCAGTATTTT. The rearrangement joins TRBV9 to TRBJ2-3, with TRBD2 as a possible D gene (5 bases). Germline CDR1 reads SGDLS; CDR2 reads YYNGEE. There are 16 residues in the CDR3. The V end lost 0 bases, the J end lost 0 bases, and 11 bases lay between the germline ends. Complete variable domain (other parts from reference TRBV9 and TRBJ2-3): DSGVTQTPKHLITATGQRVTLRCSPRSGDLSVYWYQQSLDQGLQFLIQYYNGEERAKGNILERFSAQQFPDLHSELNLSSLELGDSALYFCASSVGAERSTDTQYFGPGTRLTVL.

V usage is TRBV4-1 and J usage is TRBJ1-4, with D unresolved. The germline V gene has CDR1 MGHRA and CDR2 YSYEKL. The V end was cut by 4 bases, the J end by 5 bases, with 11 bases between. The CDR3 is 14 residues long. This CDR3 reads CASSPRHGNEKLFF. For the CDR3, the DNA is TGCGCCAGCAGCCCAAGACACGGGAATGAAAAACTGTTTTTT.

The CDR3 nucleotides are TGTGCCATCAGTGAGTCTTCTGGGGCCTACGAGCAGTACTTC. Protein product: CAISESSGAYEQYF. The V call is TRBV10-3, the J call TRBJ2-7; D gene uncertain. The germline CDR1 and CDR2 sequences are ENHRY and SYGVKD. Between the trimmed V and J ends, which lost 0 bases and 2 bases, there was a span of 8 bases. This CDR3 is 14 amino acids long.

The rearrangement uses TRBV6-6 and TRBJ2-7; 7 nucleotides align to TRBD1. The junction had 8 bases not matched to a gene; V was cut back by 7 bases and J by 2 bases. CDR1 MNHNY and CDR2 SVGAGI come from the germline V gene (reference sequence). There are 14 residues in the CDR3. This CDR3 reads CASMLTGNTYEQYF. For the CDR3, the DNA is TGTGCCAGCATGCTGACAGGGAACACCTACGAGCAGTACTTC.

The J gene is TRBJ1-3, the V gene TRBV2; D gene ambiguous. Germline V gene sequence: CDR1 SNHLY, CDR2 FYNNEI. The CDR3 loop spans 16 amino acids. V shed 4 bases and J shed 0 bases, with 13 bases lying between them. CDR3 loop: CASSASGTISGNTIYF. CDR3 coding DNA: TGTGCCAGCAGTGCTTCTGGAACCATCTCTGGAAACACCATATATTTT. The whole variable domain, remainder taken from reference TRBV2 and TRBJ1-3, is EPEVTQTPSHQVTQMGQEVILRCVPISNHLYFYWYRQILGQKVEFLVSFYNNEISEKSEIFDDQFSVERPDGSNFTLKIRSTKLEDSAMYFCASSASGTISGNTIYFGEGSWLTVV.

The chain combines TRBV15 with TRBJ2-7; no clear D gene. Germline V gene lookup returns CDR1 LNHNV and CDR2 YYDKDF (reference sequence). CDR3 length equals 16 residues. V lost 0 bases to trimming and J lost 3 bases, with 15 bases between them. The CDR3, as DNA: TGTGCCACCAGCAGAGATTCGGCCACCCGGCGCTACGAGCAGTACTTC. Translating gives CATSRDSATRRYEQYF.

The V gene is TRBV5-1, the J gene TRBJ2-3; 14 bases match TRBD2. The CDR3 consists of 20 residues. V dropped 2 bases and J dropped 8; count of bases not matched to a gene: 19. Looked up from germline, CDR1 is SGHRS and CDR2 is YFSETQ. CDR3 region: CASSFGGAGLAGASGFTQYF. Here the CDR3 DNA reads TGCGCCAGCAGCTTCGGGGGCGCGGGACTAGCGGGGGCCTCTGGTTTTACGCAGTATTTT.

This clone was observed once. CDR3 protein: CASSYSRLGNTIYF. The CDR3 nucleotides are TGTGCCAGCAGTTATTCCCGACTGGGAAACACCATATATTTT. The chain has TRBV6-5 and TRBJ1-3, with D unclear. V was cut by 3 bases and J by 4 bases, with 10 bases left in between. The CDR3 has 14 residues. Per the germline V gene, CDR1 is MNHEY and CDR2 is SVGAGI.

The rearrangement links TRBV3-1 (or the pseudogene TRBV3-2) to TRBJ1-5, with D hard to call. Trimming removed 4 bases at V and 2 bases at J, with 9 bases between. CDR3 length: 14 residues. The germline CDR1 and CDR2 sequences are LGHDT and YNNKEL (reference sequence). CDR3 nucleotides: TGTGCCAGCAGCCCCATGAGTGGCAATCAGCCCCAGCATTTT. It yields the protein CASSPMSGNQPQHF.

V usage is TRBV5-1 and J usage is TRBJ2-2; D unclear. CDR3 length equals 14 residues. The germline CDR1 and CDR2 sequences are SGHRS and YFSETQ. Trimming shortened V by 0 bases and J by 5 bases, and 8 bases separated the two germline ends. CDR3 in amino acids: CASSLELLTGELFF. CDR3 nucleotide sequence: TGCGCCAGCAGCTTGGAACTTCTAACCGGGGAGCTGTTTTTT.

The DNA of the CDR3 is TGTGCCAGCAGCCAAGTCCGTTTCAATGAGCAGTTCTTC. It codes for CASSQVRFNEQFF. The rearrangement joins TRBV14 to TRBJ2-1; D call uncertain. CDR1 is SGHDN and CDR2 is FVKESK in the germline V gene. The germline V and J ends were trimmed by 1 base and 6 bases, with 7 bases remaining between them. The CDR3 spans 13 residues. The whole variable domain, remainder taken from reference TRBV14 and TRBJ2-1, is EAGVTQFPSHSVIEKGQTVTLRCDPISGHDNLYWYRRVMGKEIKFLLHFVKESKQDESGMPNNRFLAERTGGTYSTLKVQPAELEDSGVYFCASSQVRFNEQFFGPGTRLTVL.

The gene calls are TRBV18 and TRBJ2-2; no clear D gene. Trimming took off 4 bases at V and 8 bases at J, with 8 bases between the two ends. The CDR3 consists of 12 residues. Germline CDR1 is KGHSH and CDR2 is LQKENI. For the CDR3, the DNA is TGTGCCAGCTCACGACCGATGGGGGAGCTGTTTTTT. Residues: CASSRPMGELFF.

This clone was counted only a few times. This chain links TRBV4-1 with TRBJ2-1; D is possibly TRBD2 (6 bases). Trimming stripped 1 base from V and 4 bases from J, with 14 bases between. The germline gives CDR1 MGHRA, CDR2 YSYEKL. The CDR3 runs to 16 residues. Here the CDR3 reads CASSQVSGGGYNEQFF. CDR3 sequence (DNA): TGCGCCAGCAGCCAAGTTTCCGGGGGAGGTTACAATGAGCAGTTCTTC.

J is TRBJ1-3 and V is TRBV20-1, with a possible D match to TRBD1 (6 bases). Germline V gene sequence: CDR1 DFQATT, CDR2 SNEGSKA (reference sequence). Trimming removed 3 bases at V and 3 bases at J, with 18 bases between. The CDR3 has 16 amino acids. The CDR3 DNA reads TGCAGTGCTAGTCTTAGGGGGAAAGGGCATGGAAACACCATATATTTT. Translated: CSASLRGKGHGNTIYF.

This clone was seen a handful of times. This chain uses TRBV3-1 (or the pseudogene TRBV3-2) with TRBJ1-4, with 7 bases aligning to TRBD1. The CDR3 has 14 amino acids. The V gene's germline CDR1 is LGHDT and CDR2 YNNKEL (reference sequence). Germline trimming cut 9 bases from V and 0 bases from J; bases unmatched to any gene: 4. The CDR3 reads CASKGTATNEKLFF. The CDR3 bases are TGTGCCAGTAAAGGGACAGCAACTAATGAAAAACTGTTTTTT.

This clone was detected only a few times. The chain carries TRBV24-1 and TRBJ2-3; 8 nucleotides align to TRBD1. The CDR3 sequence is 14 residues long. The V gene's germline CDR1 is KGHDR and CDR2 SFDVKD. After removal of 4 bases from V and 3 bases from J, the junction contained 2 bases not matched to a gene. CDR3 nucleotides: TGTGCCACCAGTGACAGGGGGCAGACAGATACGCAGTATTTT. Translating it yields CATSDRGQTDTQYF.

The rearrangement joins TRBV5-1 to TRBJ2-7; the D gene is possibly TRBD2 (6 bases). This CDR3 comprises 16 residues. Germline loops: CDR1 SGHRS, CDR2 YFSETQ. The germline V and J ends were trimmed by 4 bases and 5 bases, with 22 bases remaining between them. CDR3 in amino acids: CASSTPPPGEKDEQYV. The CDR3 DNA is TGCGCCAGCAGCACACCCCCCCCGGGGGAGAAAGACGAGCAGTACGTC.

V is TRBV2 and J is TRBJ1-2, with TRBD1 as a possible D gene (5 bases). Germline loops: CDR1 SNHLY, CDR2 FYNNEI. The CDR3 is 12 residues long. Between the trimmed V and J ends, which lost 11 bases and 3 bases, there was a span of 13 bases. Here the CDR3 reads CALPGTYYGYTF. Here the CDR3 DNA reads TGTGCCCTCCCTGGGACCTACTATGGCTACACCTTC. The full variable domain, with the rest looked up from reference TRBV2 and TRBJ1-2, is EPEVTQTPSHQVTQMGQEVILRCVPISNHLYFYWYRQILGQKVEFLVSFYNNEISEKSEIFDDQFSVERPDGSNFTLKIRSTKLEDSAMYFCALPGTYYGYTFGSGTRLTVV.

V usage is TRBV7-8 and J usage is TRBJ2-1, with 8 bases identical to TRBD2. CDR3 size: 17 residues. J lost 0 bases, V lost 5 bases, and 9 bases had no gene match. Germline CDR1 reads SGHVS; CDR2 reads FQNEAQ. As DNA, the CDR3 is TGTGCCAGCAGCCCTTGGACTAGCCGTAGCTCCTACAATGAGCAGTTCTTC. Translation: CASSPWTSRSSYNEQFF.

The chain has TRBV7-9 and TRBJ2-1; 7 bases are shared with TRBD2. Per the germline V gene, CDR1 is SEHNR and CDR2 is FQNEAQ (reference sequence). The CDR3 loop spans 16 amino acids. J gave up 0 bases and V 3 bases, and 5 bases lay outside the gene matches. This chain's CDR3 is CASSLSGGVSYNEQFF. Written as DNA, the CDR3 is TGTGCCAGCAGCTTGAGTGGGGGGGTCTCCTACAATGAGCAGTTCTTC.

This clone appeared once. The CDR3 loop reads CASRSTGGNTEAFF. The CDR3 DNA reads TGTGCCAGCAGGTCGACAGGAGGGAACACTGAAGCTTTCTTT. The genes are TRBV6-6 and TRBJ1-1; perhaps TRBD1 as D (6 bases). The CDR3 runs to 14 residues. Between the trimmed V and J ends, which lost 6 bases and 1 base, there was a span of 12 bases. The germline V gene encodes CDR1 MNHNY and CDR2 SVGAGI (reference sequence).

This chain links TRBV5-4 with TRBJ1-1; a weak D match, TRBD1 (6 bases). Deletions cut 0 bases from V and 6 bases from J, with 15 bases between. Looked up from germline, CDR1 is SGHNT and CDR2 is YYREEE (reference sequence). The CDR3 has 15 amino acids. For the CDR3, the DNA is TGTGCCAGCAGCTTGGGGGGGGCCAGGGACCCTGAAGCTTTCTTT. Its protein product is CASSLGGARDPEAFF.

The chain has TRBV18 and TRBJ1-5, with 10 nucleotides matching TRBD1. The CDR3 runs to 15 residues. From germline, CDR1 is KGHSH and CDR2 LQKENI. The junction had 6 bases not matched to a gene; V was cut back by 6 bases and J by 4 bases. CDR3 sequence: CASSQGQGTNQPQHF. CDR3 bases: TGTGCCAGCTCCCAGGGACAGGGGACGAATCAGCCCCAGCATTTT.

The J gene is TRBJ1-5, the V gene TRBV5-5; the match to TRBD1 covers 10 bases. Trimming at V came to 3 bases and at J to 8 bases, leaving 8 bases not matched to a gene. The CDR3 runs to 15 residues. Germline loops: CDR1 SGHKS, CDR2 YYEKEE (reference sequence). CDR3 sequence: CASSSTGTGEEPQHF. The CDR3 DNA reads TGTGCCAGCAGCTCTACCGGGACAGGGGAGGAGCCCCAGCATTTT.

CDR3 nucleotide sequence: TGTGCCAGCAGTTTGCAGGGGGCTATTTACAATGAGCAGTTCTTC. Translated: CASSLQGAIYNEQFF. The gene calls are TRBV6-5 and TRBJ2-1, with 8 nucleotides matching TRBD1. The length of the CDR3 is 15 residues. Germline CDR1 is MNHEY and CDR2 is SVGAGI. The J segment lost 4 bases and the V segment lost 4 bases, leaving 6 bases of the junction unmatched.